This T cell receptor (beta chain) was retrieved from a study of siplizumab effects on memory and regulatory T cells. Study-level findings and limits: An assignable phenotype, naive or memory, was missing from roughly 84-95% of proliferating CD4+ or CD8+ clones.

Clones were sequenced by immunoSEQ multiplex PCR, and TCRdb holds only the in-frame ones, with some missing. The data hold more than 85,000 clones, with roughly 90% observed a single time. Remarks on this clone: The target antigen is unknown.

The CDR3 loop spans 14 amino acids. V lost 4 bases, J lost 5 bases, and 11 bases lay in between. Per germline, CDR1 SGHTA and CDR2 FQGNSA. The receptor's source is a human donor in good health. The chain recombines TRBV7-2 with TRBJ2-2; D is possibly TRBD1 or TRBD2 (5 bases each). What was sequenced was CD4+ T cells sorted from blood. This CDR3 reads CASSSLGVTGELFF. As DNA, the CDR3 is TGTGCCAGCAGCTCACTGGGGGTGACCGGGGAGCTGTTTTTT.